This paragraph reports one T cell receptor beta chain. The data belong to a study of control samples from healthy donors and cancer patients. V shed 6 bases and J 3 bases; nucleotides not matched to a gene: 5. This CDR3 comprises 14 residues. Germline V gene lookup returns CDR1 MNHNS and CDR2 SASEGT. The repertoire was sequenced with immunoSEQ multiplex PCR; TCRdb's copy has only in-frame clones and lacks some. The table has under 70,000 clones, 95% to 97% seen once. Specimen: blood. The chain recombines TRBV6-1 with TRBJ2-3; 8 bases are a match to TRBD2. This receptor was identified in a woman younger than 30 in good health. The CDR3 protein is CASSRSGGTDTQYF. DNA of the CDR3: TGTGCCAGCAGCCGCAGCGGGGGTACAGATACGCAGTATTTT.